Presented here are 29 T cell receptor beta chains from one specimen sequenced in a study of T cell clones after liver transplantation. Clones were read by immunoSEQ multiplex PCR, and TCRdb kept only the in-frame ones, dropping some. The sample has roughly 80,000 clones; about 82% are singletons. The specimen was CD4+ T cells from blood, collected 45 to 46 months after liver transplant. Receptors were obtained from a human patient who received a liver transplant. The graft donor may have given rise to some T cells.

The chain joins TRBV11-3 to TRBJ2-5; 10 nucleotides align to TRBD1. This CDR3 has 16 amino acids. V trimming: 5 bases; J trimming: 2 bases; junction bases outside the gene matches: 8. Germline CDR1 reads SGHNT; CDR2 reads YENEEA. The CDR3 spells CASSLRPGQGQETQYF. DNA for the CDR3: TGTGCCAGCAGCCTCAGGCCGGGACAGGGGCAAGAGACCCAGTACTTC.

This clone was seen a few times. The chain couples TRBV9 to TRBJ1-2; 8 positions agree with TRBD1. Unmatched junction bases numbered 15, after V lost 3 bases and J lost 8 bases. The CDR3 consists of 16 residues. CDR1 SGDLS and CDR2 YYNGEE come from the germline V gene. CDR3 protein: CASSARDLTGAGGYTF. As DNA, the CDR3 is TGTGCCAGCAGCGCCCGTGACCTGACAGGGGCTGGCGGCTACACCTTC.

The V and J genes are TRBV30 and TRBJ2-7; D may be TRBD1 or TRBD2 (5 bases each). The ends were cut back, 5 bases at V and 0 bases at J, with 11 bases in the middle. The CDR3 spans 13 residues. Germline CDR1 GTSNPN, CDR2 SVGIG (reference sequence). CDR3 loop: CAWGDGVSYEQYF. The CDR3 DNA is TGTGCCTGGGGGGACGGAGTCTCCTACGAGCAGTACTTC.

The chain recombines TRBV6-6 with TRBJ2-7; the D gene is possibly TRBD1 (5 bases). The germline V gene encodes CDR1 MNHNY and CDR2 SVGAGI (reference sequence). Trimming pared 2 bases from V and 6 bases from J, leaving 17 bases between. This CDR3 spans 15 amino acids. Here the CDR3 DNA reads TGTGCCAGCAGTTACGGCCAGGGTGGGCAAAGCGAGCAGTACTTC. Translating gives CASSYGQGGQSEQYF.

This clone was counted a single time. One end of the junction is discordant with germline, which a read error may explain. The chain links TRBV6-1 to TRBJ2-7; possibly TRBD1 for D (6 bases). Germline CDR1 reads MNHNS; CDR2 reads SASEGT. This CDR3 is built from 10 residues. The DNA for the CDR3 is TGTGCCAGCAGTAACCGGGACAACCACTTC. It translates to CASSNRDNHF.

The gene calls are TRBV2 and TRBJ1-3; TRBD1 matches 7 bases. V lost 1 base to trimming and J lost 4 bases; unmatched junction nucleotides: 4. The germline V gene has CDR1 SNHLY and CDR2 FYNNEI. This CDR3 is built from 15 residues. CDR3 amino acids: CASSEEGGAGNTIYF. In nucleotides, the CDR3 is TGTGCCAGCAGTGAAGAAGGGGGCGCGGGAAACACCATATATTTT.

This sequence joins TRBV6-6 and TRBJ2-7; D may be TRBD1 (5 bases). V was clipped by 8 bases and J by 0 bases, with 14 bases between them. The CDR3 is 14 amino acids. Germline V lookup: CDR1 MNHNY, CDR2 SVGAGI (reference sequence). The CDR3 DNA follows: TGTGCCAGCGCAGGGCAGGCTGGCTCCTACGAGCAGTACTTC. Translating it yields CASAGQAGSYEQYF.

V usage is TRBV7-2 and J usage is TRBJ2-1, with 15 bases lining up with TRBD2. Germline values: CDR1 SGHTA, CDR2 FQGNSA. The CDR3 spans 17 residues. After removal of 5 bases from V and 11 bases from J, the junction contained 13 bases not matched to a gene. The CDR3 reads CASSGGTSGRLVVQQFF. The CDR3 bases are TGTGCCAGCAGCGGAGGGACTAGCGGGAGGCTTGTAGTACAGCAGTTCTTC. Together with reference TRBV7-2 and TRBJ2-1, the CDR3 gives the full variable domain: GAGVSQSPSNKVTEKGKDVELRCDPISGHTALYWYRQSLGQGLEFLIYFQGNSAPDKSGLPSDRFSAERTGGSVSTLTIQRTQQEDSAVYLCASSGGTSGRLVVQQFFGPGTRLTVL.

The chain employs TRBV19 and TRBJ1-5; unclear D gene. This CDR3 is built from 15 residues. Trimming took 1 base from V and 6 from J, leaving 13 bases between them. From germline, CDR1 is LNHDA and CDR2 SQIVND (reference sequence). CDR3 nucleotides: TGTGCCAGTAGTATAGGGCAGCCGGAGGGTCAGCCCCAGCATTTT. Translation: CASSIGQPEGQPQHF.

The chain recombines TRBV28 with TRBJ2-5; the match to TRBD2 covers 14 bases. The germline gives CDR1 MDHEN, CDR2 SYDVKM. The CDR3 consists of 16 residues. V lost 5 bases and J lost 4; bases outside the gene matches: 6. This chain's CDR3 is CASSVGLAGGGETQYF. Here the CDR3 DNA reads TGTGCCAGCAGTGTTGGACTAGCGGGAGGAGGAGAGACCCAGTACTTC.

The gene calls are TRBV5-1 and TRBJ2-2; TRBD2 might be the D (6 bases). This CDR3 has 15 amino acids. Trimming pared 5 bases from V and 4 bases from J, leaving 15 bases between. Looked up from germline, CDR1 is SGHRS and CDR2 is YFSETQ. CDR3 region: CASSRPGTRTGELFF. CDR3 DNA: TGCGCCAGCAGTCGTCCGGGGACTCGCACCGGGGAGCTGTTTTTT.

V gene TRBV6-5 combines with J gene TRBJ2-7, with 9 bases that match TRBD1. The CDR3 is 15 residues long. J was trimmed by 4 bases and V by 6 bases; bases with no gene match: 10. Germline V gene lookup returns CDR1 MNHEY and CDR2 SVGAGI. The CDR3 region has the DNA TGTGCCAGCAGGAATCCCGGGACAGGGTTATACGAGCAGTACTTC. As protein: CASRNPGTGLYEQYF.

This chain connects TRBV19 to TRBJ1-1, with D perhaps TRBD1 (5 bases). Germline CDR1 reads LNHDA; CDR2 reads SQIVND (reference sequence). Trimming removed 5 bases from V and 1 base from J, with 17 bases in between. The CDR3 extends over 16 amino acids. The CDR3 region is CASSPLQDLSNTEAFF. The CDR3 DNA reads TGTGCCAGTAGTCCCTTACAGGACCTTTCGAACACTGAAGCTTTCTTT.

The chain is built from TRBV7-9 and TRBJ2-4; D ambiguous. The germline V gene encodes CDR1 SEHNR and CDR2 FQNEAQ (reference sequence). This CDR3 has 15 residues. Trimming removed 5 bases from V and 0 bases from J, with 11 bases in between. The CDR3 bases are TGTGCCAGCAGCCCAAGGATTCTAGCCAAAAACATTCAGTACTTC. Encoded protein: CASSPRILAKNIQYF. The variable domain in full, with the rest retrieved from reference TRBV7-9 and TRBJ2-4, is DTGVSQNPRHKITKRGQNVTFRCDPISEHNRLYWYRQTLGQGPEFLTYFQNEAQLEKSRLLSDRFSAERPKGSFSTLEIQRTEQGDSAMYLCASSPRILAKNIQYFGAGTRLSVL.

In nucleotides, the CDR3 is TGTGCCAGCAGCTTGATGCTCTCGGGACTAGCGGTTAACGAGCAGTTCTTC. Translating it yields CASSLMLSGLAVNEQFF. The rearrangement links TRBV5-8 to TRBJ2-1; 11 positions agree with TRBD2. Per germline, CDR1 SGHTS and CDR2 YDEGEE. CDR3 length: 17 residues. V lost 1 base to trimming and J lost 10 bases; unmatched junction nucleotides: 13.

This chain connects TRBV28 to TRBJ2-1; the D gene is possibly TRBD2 (6 bases). The CDR3 spans 15 residues. Germline V gene data show CDR1 as MDHEN and CDR2 as SYDVKM. Deletions cut 4 bases from V and 1 base from J, with 11 bases between. CDR3 residues: CASSSSVKSYNEQFF. DNA for the CDR3: TGTGCCAGCAGTTCTAGCGTGAAGTCCTACAATGAGCAGTTCTTC.

This sequence joins TRBV2 and TRBJ2-1; 11 bases align to TRBD2. The CDR3 is 17 amino acids. Germline V gives CDR1 SNHLY, CDR2 FYNNEI. Trimming removed 5 bases from V and 8 bases from J; junction bases left unmatched: 14. The CDR3 region is CASSHPSLAGARDEQFF. The CDR3 DNA reads as TGTGCCAGCAGTCACCCCTCACTAGCGGGGGCTCGGGATGAGCAGTTCTTC. The variable domain in full, completed from reference TRBV2 and TRBJ2-1, reads EPEVTQTPSHQVTQMGQEVILRCVPISNHLYFYWYRQILGQKVEFLVSFYNNEISEKSEIFDDQFSVERPDGSNFTLKIRSTKLEDSAMYFCASSHPSLAGARDEQFFGPGTRLTVL.

The chain uses TRBV5-4 and TRBJ2-3, with D perhaps given as TRBD1 or TRBD2 (6 bases each). V lost 0 bases and J 9 bases, leaving 17 bases between the germline ends. CDR1 SGHNT and CDR2 YYREEE come from the germline V gene (reference sequence). CDR3 length: 15 residues. As DNA, the CDR3 is TGTGCCAGCAGCTTGGGGGGGGCAGAGGCCGGGACGCAGTATTTT. This sequence encodes CASSLGGAEAGTQYF.

The chain carries TRBV11-1 and TRBJ1-5; no definite D call. Germline V lookup: CDR1 SGHAT, CDR2 FQDESV (reference sequence). This CDR3 comprises 13 residues. The V and J ends lost 3 bases and 5 bases respectively, with 8 bases between them. For the CDR3, the DNA is TGTGCCAGCAGCTTCTCCGGGGATCAGCCCCAGCATTTT. This gives the protein CASSFSGDQPQHF.

A single count supports this clone. The genes are TRBV5-1 and TRBJ2-7; D is possibly TRBD2 (5 bases). The V gene lost 0 bases and the J gene lost 3 bases, with 7 bases spanning the gap. Germline V CDR1 and CDR2: SGHRS, YFSETQ. The CDR3 consists of 13 residues. The CDR3 bases are TGCGCCAGCAGCTTGGACGGGGACTACGAGCAGTACTTC. This encodes CASSLDGDYEQYF.

CDR3 bases: TGTGCCAGCAGCCCGGGACAGGGAGACGAAGCTTTCTTT. It encodes CASSPGQGDEAFF. V usage is TRBV7-3 and J usage is TRBJ1-1; 9 bases fit TRBD1. With 5 bases clipped from V and 8 bases from J, the junction kept 6 bases outside the gene matches. Germline CDR1 and CDR2: SGHTA and FQGTGA. CDR3 length: 13 amino acids.

Only one count was recorded for this clone. V is TRBV6-5 and J is TRBJ1-1; perhaps TRBD1 as D (6 bases). Germline values: CDR1 MNHEY, CDR2 SVGAGI. The CDR3 totals 14 residues. V was shortened by 6 bases and J by 1 base, with 12 bases between the two germline ends. CDR3 in DNA: TGTGCCAGCAGAACCGAGACAGGGAACACTGAAGCTTTCTTT. The encoded protein is CASRTETGNTEAFF.

The count of this clone is one. This chain joins TRBV19 and TRBJ2-2; D remains unclear. CDR1 and CDR2 from the germline V gene are LNHDA and SQIVND (reference sequence). V dropped 2 bases and J dropped 1 base, with 5 bases sitting between them. This CDR3 comprises 14 residues. The chain's CDR3 is CASSILENTGELFF. The DNA for the CDR3 is TGTGCCAGTAGTATACTAGAGAACACCGGGGAGCTGTTTTTT.

On this clone: The sample has other DNA sequences that encode this CDR3 too. This chain joins TRBV7-3 and TRBJ2-1; 12 bases align to TRBD2. Germline CDR1 SGHTA, CDR2 FQGTGA. Losses at the gene ends were 5 bases for V and 7 bases for J; bases not matched to a gene: 3. The CDR3 covers 14 residues. Here the CDR3 DNA reads TGTGCCAGCAGCCTAGCGGGAGGGCTTAATGAGCAGTTCTTC. Translating it yields CASSLAGGLNEQFF.

This chain connects TRBV7-9 to TRBJ2-7, with D maybe TRBD1 (6 bases). The CDR3 sequence is 14 residues long. Between the trimmed V and J ends, which lost 5 bases and 2 bases, there was a span of 13 bases. Germline V lookup: CDR1 SEHNR, CDR2 FQNEAQ (reference sequence). CDR3 residues: CASSTTRDTYEQYF. DNA of the CDR3: TGTGCCAGCAGCACCACCCGGGACACCTACGAGCAGTACTTC.

The CDR3 DNA reads TGTGCCAGCAGCCCCATCGCCGGACCCAACACCGGGGAGCTGTTTTTT. Its protein product is CASSPIAGPNTGELFF. The genes are TRBV7-2 and TRBJ2-2; D gene unclear. Trimming removed 5 bases from V and 2 bases from J, with 15 bases in between. The CDR3 is 16 amino acids. Germline loops: CDR1 SGHTA, CDR2 FQGNSA.

This sequence joins TRBV7-9 and TRBJ1-2, with D uncertain. The CDR3 sequence is 15 residues long. Germline loops: CDR1 SEHNR, CDR2 FQNEAQ (reference sequence). Trimming stripped 1 base from V and 7 bases from J, with 16 bases between. The CDR3 DNA reads TGTGCCAGCAGCTTAGAAAGCTTTTGGGGAGGTGGCTACACCTTC. As protein: CASSLESFWGGGYTF.

J is TRBJ2-7 and V is TRBV29-1; TRBD1 matches 7 bases. V lost 7 bases and J lost 3; bases outside the gene matches: 3. Looked up from germline, CDR1 is SQVTM and CDR2 is ANQGSEA. The CDR3 consists of 11 residues. Written as DNA, the CDR3 is TGCAGCGCCGGGGACAGCTACGAGCAGTACTTC. The encoded protein is CSAGDSYEQYF.

This clone showed up just once. The chain recombines TRBV2 with TRBJ1-5; tentatively, D is TRBD1 (5 bases). Germline CDR1 reads SNHLY; CDR2 reads FYNNEI. The CDR3 covers 15 residues. V lost 5 bases, J lost 0 bases, and 11 bases lay in between. The CDR3 protein is CASSWTSASNQPQHF. The CDR3 nucleotides read TGTGCCAGCAGTTGGACATCCGCTAGCAATCAGCCCCAGCATTTT.